This TCR beta chain derives from a study of blood T cells in healthy people across ages. CDR3 size: 14 residues. The V gene's germline CDR1 is DFQATT and CDR2 SNEGSKA (reference sequence). With 3 bases removed from V and 3 bases from J, the gap between germline ends came to 14 bases. The sample holds one count of this clonotype. Sample-barcoded 5' priming and a J-beta primer mix drove a second PCR of roughly 6 to 12 cycles. MiXCR, run by TCRdb on the 5' RACE reads, gives a single entry per CDR3 protein. The sample records approximately 600,000 distinct CDR3 sequences, about 53% being singletons. The receptor comes from a man aged 55-75 years in good health. The sample taken for sequencing was blood. J is TRBJ2-5 and V is TRBV20-1; perhaps TRBD2 as D (6 bases). The CDR3 nucleotides are TGCAGTGCTAGTCCCCCAGGGAGGAAAGAGACCCAGTACTTC. Protein product: CSASPPGRKETQYF.